The clone carrying this T cell receptor beta chain was counted a few times. Its target is not known. For TCR beta, libraries came from quantitative 5'-RACE with molecular barcodes. TCRdb ran MiXCR on the 5' RACE reads and lists one entry per CDR3 protein. The sample shows fewer than 250,000 distinct CDR3 sequences, under 12% of them seen only once. The V segment lost 4 bases and the J segment 2 bases; nucleotides outside the gene matches: 10. CDR1 is KGHDR and CDR2 is SFDVKD in the germline V gene. The CDR3 has 17 residues. This entry comes from a study of CD8 T cells in ankylosing spondylitis. General study findings and limits: Disease-associated clones were CD8+ and fairly uncommon in peripheral blood.

V and J are TRBV24-1 and TRBJ2-3; 8 bases agree with TRBD2. Source material: blood, either unsorted or a sorted T cell fraction (not recorded which). The sequence came from a male donor with ankylosing spondylitis or in good health (not recorded which). The CDR3 loop is CATSDLAQRGNTDTQYF. As DNA, the CDR3 is TGTGCCACCAGTGACCTAGCGCAGCGGGGGAACACAGATACGCAGTATTTT.